This T cell receptor beta chain emerged from a study of regulatory T cells in long-lasting Graves disease. Time point given: newly diagnosed GD, antithyroid drugs for less than 3 months. Extracted RNA from PBMCs served as the source of the TCR library. V was cut by 8 bases and J by 2 bases, with 10 bases left in between. Germline lookup yields CDR1 SGHRS and CDR2 YFSETQ. The CDR3 loop spans 13 amino acids. HTBI primers from iRepertoire and Arm-PCR of CDR3 regions yielded the TCR beta libraries. TCRdb recomputed calls from the multiplex PCR reads with MiXCR, one row per CDR3 protein. Here the sample spans about 460,000 distinct CDR3 sequences, 12% to 15% being singletons. These sequences were also reported in another study, on T cells in Graves' hyperthyroidism and ophthalmopathy.

The source was peripheral blood mononuclear cells (PBMCs), collected at new diagnosis, from a patient treated with antithyroid drugs. The J gene is TRBJ2-2, the V gene TRBV5-1; D is unclear. This clonotype was sampled from a woman aged 50 to 65 with Graves disease. The CDR3 nucleotides are TGCGCCAGTCACCCGGAAAACACCGGGGAGCTGTTTTTT. Its protein product is CASHPENTGELFF.